This TCR beta chain was recorded in a study of monozygotic twins with inflammatory bowel disease. General study points: Among the T cells, different subtypes could not be distinguished. Findings did not support one strong IBD-associated signal or clonotype.

Every TCR library consumed 3,000 to 4,500 ng of total RNA. TCRdb reanalyzed the 5' RACE reads, giving one entry per CDR3 protein sequence and no DNA. Its listing shows a few hundred thousand distinct CDR3 sequences. Note on this clonotype: Its antigen is still unknown.

The CDR3 runs 14 residues. Per germline, CDR1 SGHRS and CDR2 YFSETQ. The sample comprised blood. J is TRBJ2-3 and V is TRBV5-1. The sequence derives from a human donor with ulcerative colitis or Crohn's disease, or a healthy co-twin of an affected twin (not recorded which). CDR3 amino acids: CASSLGRNTDTQYF.